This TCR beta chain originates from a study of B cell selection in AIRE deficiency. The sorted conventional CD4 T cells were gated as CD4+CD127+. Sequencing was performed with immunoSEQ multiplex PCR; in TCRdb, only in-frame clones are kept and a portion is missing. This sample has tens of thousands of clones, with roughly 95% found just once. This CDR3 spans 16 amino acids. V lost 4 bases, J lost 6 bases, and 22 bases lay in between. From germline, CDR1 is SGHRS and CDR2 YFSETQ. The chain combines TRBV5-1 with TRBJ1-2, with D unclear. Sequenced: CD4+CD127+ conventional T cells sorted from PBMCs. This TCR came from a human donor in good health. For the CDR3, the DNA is TGCGCCAGCAGCGCCAATTCCCAGGTTATCACCAATGGCTACACCTTC. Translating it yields CASSANSQVITNGYTF.